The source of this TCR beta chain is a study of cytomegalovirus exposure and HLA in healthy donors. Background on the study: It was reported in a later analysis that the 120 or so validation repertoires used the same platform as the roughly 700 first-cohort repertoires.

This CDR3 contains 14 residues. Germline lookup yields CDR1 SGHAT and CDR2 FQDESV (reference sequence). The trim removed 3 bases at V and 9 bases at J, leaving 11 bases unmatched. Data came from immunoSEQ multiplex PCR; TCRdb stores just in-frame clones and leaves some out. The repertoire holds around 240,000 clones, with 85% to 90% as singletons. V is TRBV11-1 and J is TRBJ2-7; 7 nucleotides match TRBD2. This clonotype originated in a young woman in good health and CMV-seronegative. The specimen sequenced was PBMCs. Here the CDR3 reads CASSFGRASGVQYV. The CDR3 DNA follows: TGTGCCAGCAGCTTCGGCAGGGCTAGCGGTGTGCAGTACGTC.